This T cell receptor (beta chain) was sequenced in a study of T cells in localized non-small cell lung cancer (dated by TCRdb to between 2020 and 2021). About the investigation overall: T cell repertoires of approximately 250 early-stage NSCLC patients were analyzed, with tumors being compared against uninvolved tumor-adjacent lungs. All 240 or so NSCLC patients in the cohort were treatment-naive and had localized lung tumors that were resected. A mean age of approximately 70 years was recorded for the NSCLC patients, of whom more than 120 were male and 107 were female. General conclusions and limits of the study: Because of the exploratory design, TCR variables were selected using unadjusted p-values without false-discovery rate correction. Of the top 100 tumor clones, a median of roughly 57 were detected in paired uninvolved adjacent lung; under 35 were also among that lung's top 100. Uninvolved tumor-adjacent lung showed the highest T cell clonality, higher than tumor, which suggests more focused antigenic responses in the uninvolved tumor-adjacent lung. Higher blood T cell density associated with longer overall survival, while higher adjacent-lung clonality associated with shorter survival. Because multi-region sequencing of the tumors was not done, intratumor heterogeneity could not be ruled out.

A note on this clone: This receptor's antigen is unknown. The input lacks base qualities; no much larger clone sits a single base away.

TCR beta CDR3 regions were sequenced from DNA using the immunoSEQ Assay. Per the original workflow: To compute T cell density, TCR beta template counts were normalized to usable DNA, which was estimated by amplifying housekeeping genes. Richness was estimated using the preseqR package, with extrapolation to 400,000 templates for PBMC samples and to 120,000 templates for tissue samples. Clonality was defined as one minus Pielou's evenness. To identify tissue-enriched TCRs, differential abundance testing was run on productive amino-acid clonotypes with a minimum total count of 5 and an alpha of 0.1. The Jaccard Index and the Morisita Overlap Index were used to measure repertoire overlap between compartments. GLIPH clustered TCR beta CDR3s with public tetramer-defined viral CDR3s; viral motifs required at least three viral sequences plus V-gene enrichment. The source is immuneACCESS, and TCRdb retained only in-frame sequences with V and J called. Part of the clones is not carried over; for the studies checked, unresolved V genes explain less than half of this, and the remainder is unexplained. V and J calls plus clone size are reproduced from that table; the DNA served to infer D and trimming. Within this sample are about 70,000 clones, with 70% to 90% of them counted one time only. Just over 20% of the sample is taken by the ten largest.

At diagnosis, peripheral blood, uninvolved tumor-adjacent lung and tumor were collected and were preserved as a mix of fresh-frozen and FFPE material. For TCR repertoire profiling, blood samples were analyzed in the form of peripheral blood mononuclear cells. This TCR came from a male donor aged 60 or over with stage III squamous cell lung carcinoma. The sample in question was peripheral blood, obtained before any cancer treatment.

The DNA sequence follows: TGTGCCAGCAGTTACAACCCACAGAACACTGAAGCTTTCTTT. Its protein product is CASSYNPQNTEAFF. Recombination linked TRBV6-5 to TRBJ1-1; there is no confident call for the D gene. The CDR3, from cysteine to phenylalanine, totals 14 residues. Only the CDR3 DNA stays, 42 bases, in frame from base 1. V is reduced by 2 bases and J by 1 base, leaving a spacing of 8 bases between them. CDR1 and CDR2 (MNHEY, SVGAGI) derive from the germline V gene.